The 14 T cell receptor beta chains presented below share a single source sample, sequenced in a study of shared clonotypes between healthy human individuals. Libraries were prepared by immunoSEQ multiplex PCR; TCRdb keeps only in-frame clonotypes and omits some of them. The sample holds 2 million to 2.5 million clones, 90% to 95% seen once. The sample comprised naive CD4+ T cells from PBMCs. Described subset: CD45RA+ positively selected. These receptors all stem from a man aged 18-30 years in good health. Some clones in this sample may be carry-over from other donors' samples.

The gene calls are TRBV30 and TRBJ1-4; unclear D gene. The V end was cut by 3 bases, the J end by 4 bases, with 9 bases between. The CDR3 loop spans 13 amino acids. The germline V gene encodes CDR1 GTSNPN and CDR2 SVGIG (reference sequence). CDR3 in amino acids: CAWRNRLNEKLFF. The CDR3 coding sequence is TGTGCCTGGAGAAACCGTCTTAATGAAAAACTGTTTTTT.

V usage is TRBV19 and J usage is TRBJ2-7, with D possibly being TRBD2 (5 bases). This CDR3 region has 14 residues. V shed 1 base and J shed 5 bases, with 12 bases lying between them. CDR1 and CDR2 (germline): LNHDA, SQIVND (reference sequence). The CDR3 nucleotides read TGTGCCAGTAGTATAGTCGGGGTCATCCACGAGCAGTACTTC. Protein: CASSIVGVIHEQYF. The full variable domain, completed using reference TRBV19 and TRBJ2-7, is DGGITQSPKYLFRKEGQNVTLSCEQNLNHDAMYWYRQDPGQGLRLIYYSQIVNDFQKGDIAEGYSVSREKKESFPLTVTSAQKNPTAFYLCASSIVGVIHEQYFGPGTRLTVT.

The chain is built from TRBV5-1 and TRBJ2-5; TRBD2 agrees at 7 bases. V shed 5 bases and J 0 bases; nucleotides not matched to a gene: 7. Germline lookup yields CDR1 SGHRS and CDR2 YFSETQ. CDR3 length: 15 amino acids. The CDR3 is CASSTGTIDQETQYF. CDR3 sequence (DNA): TGCGCCAGCAGTACTGGGACTATCGACCAAGAGACCCAGTACTTC.

V and J are TRBV7-2 and TRBJ1-5; D call uncertain. This CDR3 is built from 15 residues. Trimming removed 5 bases from V and 1 base from J, with 12 bases in between. Germline V gene lookup returns CDR1 SGHTA and CDR2 FQGNSA. CDR3 amino acids: CASSPPGGSNQPQHF. The CDR3, as DNA: TGTGCCAGCAGCCCCCCGGGCGGCAGCAATCAGCCCCAGCATTTT. Combining the CDR3 with reference TRBV7-2 and TRBJ1-5 gives the whole variable domain GAGVSQSPSNKVTEKGKDVELRCDPISGHTALYWYRQSLGQGLEFLIYFQGNSAPDKSGLPSDRFSAERTGGSVSTLTIQRTQQEDSAVYLCASSPPGGSNQPQHFGDGTRLSIL.

Notes on this clone: Additional DNA sequences in this sample encode the identical CDR3. The gene calls are TRBV2 and TRBJ2-7; D might be TRBD1 (5 bases). Germline-derived CDR1 and CDR2 are SNHLY and FYNNEI. V was trimmed by 7 bases and J by 3 bases, leaving 10 bases between them. This CDR3 is built from 12 residues. The CDR3 is CASKGDSYEQYF. CDR3 bases: TGTGCCAGCAAAGGGGATAGCTACGAGCAGTACTTC.

The V call is TRBV5-1, the J call TRBJ1-2; tentative D call: TRBD1 (6 bases). Trimming took off 8 bases at V and 3 bases at J, with 14 bases between the two ends. The germline gives CDR1 SGHRS, CDR2 YFSETQ. The CDR3 is 13 residues long. CDR3 sequence (DNA): TGCGCCAGTACGCCTTCAGGGGACTATGGCTACACCTTC. Its protein product is CASTPSGDYGYTF.

The J gene is TRBJ1-3, the V gene TRBV7-9, with 7 bases aligning to TRBD1. The CDR3 is made up of 14 amino acids. The ends lost 3 bases at V and 4 bases at J; junction bases unmatched: 3. Per germline, CDR1 SEHNR and CDR2 FQNEAQ (reference sequence). CDR3 in DNA: TGTGCCAGCAGCTTGAGGGGGCCGGGAAACACCATATATTTT. The encoded protein is CASSLRGPGNTIYF. Together with reference TRBV7-9 and TRBJ1-3, the CDR3 gives the full variable domain: DTGVSQNPRHKITKRGQNVTFRCDPISEHNRLYWYRQTLGQGPEFLTYFQNEAQLEKSRLLSDRFSAERPKGSFSTLEIQRTEQGDSAMYLCASSLRGPGNTIYFGEGSWLTVV.

The chain couples TRBV7-6 to TRBJ2-3; 10 nucleotides line up with TRBD2. The CDR3 has 17 amino acids. The trim removed 5 bases at V and 4 bases at J, leaving 12 bases unmatched. Looked up from germline, CDR1 is SGHVS and CDR2 is FNYEAQ. CDR3 in DNA: TGTGCCAGCAGCGTAGACAGGCCCCTAGCGGGAGCAGATACGCAGTATTTT. Amino acid sequence: CASSVDRPLAGADTQYF.

The rearrangement joins TRBV5-1 to TRBJ2-2; D remains ambiguous. The CDR3 covers 15 residues. Trimming left V 7 bases short and J 1 base short, with 14 bases between. Germline-derived CDR1 and CDR2 are SGHRS and YFSETQ. The CDR3 nucleotides read TGCGCCAGCCATTACGAGGCACAGAACACCGGGGAGCTGTTTTTT. Its translation: CASHYEAQNTGELFF.

The chain carries TRBV29-1 and TRBJ1-1; D is unresolved. Per germline, CDR1 SQVTM and CDR2 ANQGSEA. V was cut by 8 bases and J by 8 bases, with 18 bases left in between. The CDR3 contains 12 residues. The chain's CDR3 is CSCRRGLTEAFF. CDR3 DNA: TGCAGCTGCCGCCGTGGGTTAACCGAAGCTTTCTTT.

Comment on this clone: Other DNA sequences in the sample encode the same CDR3. The J gene is TRBJ2-1, the V gene TRBV5-1; D unclear. Per germline, CDR1 SGHRS and CDR2 YFSETQ. The CDR3 is made up of 14 amino acids. Trimming left V 0 bases short and J 0 bases short, with 4 bases between. Here the CDR3 reads CASSLGVSYNEQFF. The CDR3, as DNA: TGCGCCAGCAGCTTGGGAGTCTCCTACAATGAGCAGTTCTTC.

The V gene is TRBV7-9, the J gene TRBJ1-5; D remains unclear. V dropped 6 bases and J dropped 7 bases, with 10 bases sitting between them. The CDR3 is 12 amino acids. In germline, CDR1 is SEHNR, CDR2 FQNEAQ (reference sequence). The CDR3, as DNA: TGTGCCAGCAGTGGAGATTTCCAGCCCCAGCATTTT. Its translation is CASSGDFQPQHF. Full variable domain (outside the CDR3, taken from reference TRBV7-9 and TRBJ1-5): DTGVSQNPRHKITKRGQNVTFRCDPISEHNRLYWYRQTLGQGPEFLTYFQNEAQLEKSRLLSDRFSAERPKGSFSTLEIQRTEQGDSAMYLCASSGDFQPQHFGDGTRLSIL.

V and J are TRBV6-5 and TRBJ1-1; maybe TRBD1 (5 bases). From germline, CDR1 is MNHEY and CDR2 SVGAGI. CDR3 length: 14 amino acids. With 1 base removed from V and 4 bases from J, the gap between germline ends came to 10 bases. The DNA for the CDR3 is TGTGCCAGCAGTTACTACGGGGCGGGCACTGAAGCTTTCTTT. Translation: CASSYYGAGTEAFF.

V gene TRBV19 combines with J gene TRBJ1-4; no reliable D call. The V end lost 2 bases, the J end lost 7 bases, and 11 bases lay between the germline ends. The CDR3 runs 14 residues. CDR1 is LNHDA, CDR2 SQIVND, per germline (reference sequence). The CDR3: CASSITYSGEKLFF. The CDR3 DNA is TGTGCCAGTAGTATAACCTATTCAGGTGAAAAACTGTTTTTT.